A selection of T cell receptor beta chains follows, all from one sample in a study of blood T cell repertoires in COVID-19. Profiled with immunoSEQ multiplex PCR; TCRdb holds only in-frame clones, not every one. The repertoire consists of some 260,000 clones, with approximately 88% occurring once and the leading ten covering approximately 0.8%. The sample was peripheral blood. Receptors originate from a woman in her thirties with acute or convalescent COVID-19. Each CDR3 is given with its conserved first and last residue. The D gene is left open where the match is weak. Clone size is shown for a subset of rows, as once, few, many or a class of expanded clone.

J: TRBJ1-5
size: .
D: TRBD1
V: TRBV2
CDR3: CASSGGQGNQPQHF
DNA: TGTGCCAGCAGTGGGGGACAGGGCAATCAGCCCCAGCATTTT

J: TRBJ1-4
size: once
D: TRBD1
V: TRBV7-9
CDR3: CASSPRDRGEKLFF
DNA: TGTGCCAGCAGCCCCCGGGACAGGGGTGAAAAACTGTTTTTT

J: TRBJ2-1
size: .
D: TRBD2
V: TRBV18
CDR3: CASSSGGEDNEQFF
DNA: TGTGCCAGCTCGTCGGGGGGGGAGGACAATGAGCAGTTCTTC

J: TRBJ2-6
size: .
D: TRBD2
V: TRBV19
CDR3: CARGGGQGANVLTF
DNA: TGTGCCAGGGGCGGGGGGCAAGGGGCCAACGTCCTGACTTTC

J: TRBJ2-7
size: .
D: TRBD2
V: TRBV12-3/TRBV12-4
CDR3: CASGRAGVGEQYF
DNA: TGTGCCAGCGGGCGCGCGGGAGTGGGCGAGCAGTACTTC

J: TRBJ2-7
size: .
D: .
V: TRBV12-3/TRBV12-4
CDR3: CASQVRSGSEQYF
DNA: TGTGCCTCACAGGTCCGGTCAGGCAGTGAGCAGTACTTC

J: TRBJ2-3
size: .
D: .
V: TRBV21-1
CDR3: CASSKPGLAGSDTQYF
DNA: TGTGCCAGCAGCAAACCCGGACTAGCGGGATCAGATACGCAGTATTTT

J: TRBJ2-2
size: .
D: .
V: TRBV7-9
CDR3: CASSLVSVNTGELFF
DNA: TGTGCCAGCAGCTTAGTCTCTGTTAACACCGGGGAGCTGTTTTTT

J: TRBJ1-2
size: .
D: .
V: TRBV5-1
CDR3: CASSLTGQGYGYTF
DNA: TGCGCCAGCAGCCTAACAGGGCAGGGGTATGGCTACACCTTC

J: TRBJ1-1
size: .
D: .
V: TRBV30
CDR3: CAWSAGKGAFF
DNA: TGTGCCTGGAGTGCCGGGAAAGGAGCTTTCTTT

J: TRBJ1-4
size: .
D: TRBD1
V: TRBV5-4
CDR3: CASSTGQGLTNEKLFF
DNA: TGTGCCAGCAGCACCGGACAGGGCTTAACTAATGAAAAACTGTTTTTT

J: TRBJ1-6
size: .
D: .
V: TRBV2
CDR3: CASRRESNNSPLHF
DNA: TGTGCCAGCAGGAGGGAGTCCAATAATTCACCCCTCCACTTT

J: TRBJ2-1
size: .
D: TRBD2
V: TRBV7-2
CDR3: CASSLEAGRRFF
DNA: TGTGCCAGCAGCTTAGAAGCGGGAAGACGATTCTTC

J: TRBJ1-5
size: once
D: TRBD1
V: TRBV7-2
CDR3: CASSLEGAKDQPQHF
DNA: TGTGCCAGCAGCTTAGAGGGGGCTAAGGATCAGCCCCAGCATTTT

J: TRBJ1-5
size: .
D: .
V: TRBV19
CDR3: CASSIMGAPNQPQHF
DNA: TGTGCCAGTAGTATAATGGGGGCCCCCAATCAGCCCCAGCATTTT

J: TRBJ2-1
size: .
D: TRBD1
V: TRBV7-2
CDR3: CASSLAGQVDYEQFF
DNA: TGTGCCAGCAGCTTAGCGGGACAGGTGGACTATGAGCAGTTCTTC

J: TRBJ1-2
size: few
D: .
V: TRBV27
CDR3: CASSFGTNYGYTF
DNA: TGTGCCAGCAGTTTCGGGACTAACTATGGCTACACCTTC

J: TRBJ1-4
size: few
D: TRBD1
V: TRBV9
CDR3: CASSVIGTADGKLFF
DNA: TGTGCCAGCAGCGTAATCGGGACAGCTGATGGAAAACTGTTTTTT

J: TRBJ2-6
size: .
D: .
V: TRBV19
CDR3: CASVQASGANVLTF
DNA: TGTGCCAGTGTTCAGGCCTCTGGGGCCAACGTCCTGACTTTC

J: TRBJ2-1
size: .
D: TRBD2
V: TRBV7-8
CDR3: CASSLYAWGTSGGYEQFF
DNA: TGTGCCAGCAGCCTATACGCCTGGGGGACTAGCGGGGGCTATGAGCAGTTCTTC

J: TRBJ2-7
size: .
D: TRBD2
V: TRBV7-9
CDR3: CASSLPGLATNEQYF
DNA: TGTGCCAGCAGCCTACCGGGACTAGCGACGAACGAGCAGTACTTC

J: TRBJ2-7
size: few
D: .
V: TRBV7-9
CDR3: CASSPSADSLEQYF
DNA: TGTGCCAGCAGCCCAAGTGCGGACAGTTTGGAGCAGTACTTC

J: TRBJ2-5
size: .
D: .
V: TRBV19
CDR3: CASSMEIGAQYF
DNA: TGTGCCAGTAGTATGGAGATAGGGGCCCAGTACTTC

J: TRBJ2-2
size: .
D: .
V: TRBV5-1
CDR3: CASSLVGQNTGELFF
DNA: TGCGCCAGCAGCTTGGTGGGACAGAACACCGGGGAGCTGTTTTTT

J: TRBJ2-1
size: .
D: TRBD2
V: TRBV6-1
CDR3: CASSDGLAGAYEQFF
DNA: TGTGCCAGCAGTGACGGACTAGCGGGAGCCTATGAGCAGTTCTTC

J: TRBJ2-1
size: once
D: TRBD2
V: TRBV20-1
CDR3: CSASRLAGEREQFF
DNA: TGCAGTGCTAGTAGACTAGCGGGAGAGAGGGAGCAGTTCTTC

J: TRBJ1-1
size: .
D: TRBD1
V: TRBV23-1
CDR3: CASSQGQGAGAFF
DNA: TGCGCCAGCAGTCAAGGTCAGGGGGCTGGGGCTTTCTTT

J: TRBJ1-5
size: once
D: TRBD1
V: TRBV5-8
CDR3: CASSSTGARNQPQHF
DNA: TGTGCCAGCAGCTCCACAGGGGCTCGCAATCAGCCCCAGCATTTT

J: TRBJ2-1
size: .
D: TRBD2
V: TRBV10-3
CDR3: CAISDPRGLAGNNEQFF
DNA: TGTGCCATCAGTGATCCGAGGGGACTAGCGGGGAACAATGAGCAGTTCTTC

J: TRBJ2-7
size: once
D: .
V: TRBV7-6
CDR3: CASSLAEVTYEQYF
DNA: TGTGCCAGCAGCTTAGCGGAGGTCACCTACGAGCAGTACTTC

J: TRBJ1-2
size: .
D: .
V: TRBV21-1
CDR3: CASSKTRLLSGMFYGYTF
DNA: TGTGCCAGCAGCAAAACACGCCTTTTGTCAGGCATGTTCTATGGCTACACCTTC

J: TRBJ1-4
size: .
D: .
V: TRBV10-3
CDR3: CAIRGGPREKLFF
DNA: TGTGCCATCAGGGGGGGGCCACGGGAAAAACTGTTTTTT

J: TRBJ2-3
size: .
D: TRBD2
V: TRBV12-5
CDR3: CASGGGLAGTDTQYF
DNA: TGTGCTAGTGGTGGGGGACTAGCAGGCACAGATACGCAGTATTTT

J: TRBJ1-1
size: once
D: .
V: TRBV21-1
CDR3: CASSKKRGLNTEAFF
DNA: TGTGCCAGCAGCAAAAAAAGGGGCCTGAACACTGAAGCTTTCTTT

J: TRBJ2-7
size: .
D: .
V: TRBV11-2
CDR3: CASSWATPSYEQYF
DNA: TGTGCCAGCAGCTGGGCGACACCTTCCTACGAGCAGTACTTC

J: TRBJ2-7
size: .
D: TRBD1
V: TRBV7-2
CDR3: CASSLQAHRGLVSYEQYF
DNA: TGTGCCAGCAGCCTTCAAGCTCACAGGGGGCTTGTCTCCTACGAGCAGTACTTC

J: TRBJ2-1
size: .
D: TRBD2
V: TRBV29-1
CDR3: CSVFSGTQFF
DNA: TGCAGCGTTTTCAGCGGGACGCAGTTCTTC

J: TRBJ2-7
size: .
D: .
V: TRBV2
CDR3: CASKGRGLNYEQYF
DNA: TGTGCCAGCAAGGGGAGAGGACTAAACTACGAGCAGTACTTC

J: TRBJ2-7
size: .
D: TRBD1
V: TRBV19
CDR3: CASSRSGTVRSYEQYF
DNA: TGTGCCAGTAGTCGATCCGGGACAGTGAGGTCCTACGAGCAGTACTTC

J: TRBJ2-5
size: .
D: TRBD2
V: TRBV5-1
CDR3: CASSTGLAGAETQYF
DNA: TGCGCCAGCAGCACCGGACTAGCGGGAGCAGAGACCCAGTACTTC

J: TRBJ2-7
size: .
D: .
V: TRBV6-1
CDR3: CASTPSGGYEQYF
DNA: TGTGCCAGCACTCCTTCCGGAGGTTACGAGCAGTACTTC

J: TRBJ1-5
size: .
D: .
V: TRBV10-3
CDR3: CAISEWGEGQPQHF
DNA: TGTGCCATCAGTGAATGGGGGGAAGGTCAGCCCCAGCATTTT

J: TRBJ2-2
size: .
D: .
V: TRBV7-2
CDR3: CASSPQGNTGELFF
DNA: TGTGCCAGCAGCCCACAGGGTAACACCGGGGAGCTGTTTTTT

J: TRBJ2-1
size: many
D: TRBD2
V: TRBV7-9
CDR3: CASSRLSAGANWNEQFF
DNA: TGTGCCAGCAGCAGATTGTCGGCGGGAGCGAATTGGAATGAGCAGTTCTTC

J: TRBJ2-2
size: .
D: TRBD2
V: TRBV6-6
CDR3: CASSQPGLAVTGELFF
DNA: TGTGCCAGCAGCCAGCCGGGACTAGCGGTCACCGGGGAGCTGTTTTTT

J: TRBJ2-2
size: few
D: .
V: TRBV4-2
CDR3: CASSQEWLVPGELFF
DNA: TGTGCCAGCAGCCAAGAATGGCTAGTGCCCGGGGAGCTGTTTTTT

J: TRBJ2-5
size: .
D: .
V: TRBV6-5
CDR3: CASSYTGIHQETQYF
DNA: TGTGCCAGCAGCTACACAGGGATCCACCAAGAGACCCAGTACTTC